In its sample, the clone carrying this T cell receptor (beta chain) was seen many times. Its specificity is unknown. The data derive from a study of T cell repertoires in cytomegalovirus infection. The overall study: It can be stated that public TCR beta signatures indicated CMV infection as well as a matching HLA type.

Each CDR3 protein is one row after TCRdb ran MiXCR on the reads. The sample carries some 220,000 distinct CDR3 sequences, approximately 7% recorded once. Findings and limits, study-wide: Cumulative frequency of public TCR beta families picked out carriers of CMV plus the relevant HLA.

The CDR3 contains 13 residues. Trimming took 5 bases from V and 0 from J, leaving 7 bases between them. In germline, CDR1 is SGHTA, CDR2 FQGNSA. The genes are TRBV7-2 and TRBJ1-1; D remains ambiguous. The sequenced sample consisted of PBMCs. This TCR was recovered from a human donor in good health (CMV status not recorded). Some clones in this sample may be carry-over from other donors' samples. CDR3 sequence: CASSVELNTEAFF. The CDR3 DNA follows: TGTGCCAGCAGCGTAGAGTTGAACACTGAAGCTTTCTTT.